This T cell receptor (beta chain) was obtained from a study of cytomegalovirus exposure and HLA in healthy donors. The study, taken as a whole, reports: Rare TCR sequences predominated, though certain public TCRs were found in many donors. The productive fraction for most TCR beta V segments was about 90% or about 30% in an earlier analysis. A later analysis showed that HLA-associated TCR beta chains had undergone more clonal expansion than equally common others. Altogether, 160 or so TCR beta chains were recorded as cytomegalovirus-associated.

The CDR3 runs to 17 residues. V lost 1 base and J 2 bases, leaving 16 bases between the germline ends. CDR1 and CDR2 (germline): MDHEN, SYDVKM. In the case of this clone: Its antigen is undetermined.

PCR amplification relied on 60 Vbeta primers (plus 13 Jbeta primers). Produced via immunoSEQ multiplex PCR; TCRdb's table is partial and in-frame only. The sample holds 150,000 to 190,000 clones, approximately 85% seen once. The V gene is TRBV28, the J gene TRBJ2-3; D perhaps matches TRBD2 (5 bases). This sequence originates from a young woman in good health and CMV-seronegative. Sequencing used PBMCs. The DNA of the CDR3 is TGTGCCAGCAGTTTATCCTACGGACTGCTAATCACAGATACGCAGTATTTT. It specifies CASSLSYGLLITDTQYF.